One sample yielded the 10 T cell receptor beta chains listed below, sequenced in a study of read filtering for tumor transcriptome and immune sequencing. This library used roughly 400 ng RNA and molecular barcoded adaptors spanning alpha/delta and beta/gamma chains. TCRdb reprocessed the reads via MiXCR and lists one record per CDR3 protein. This sample has approximately 65,000 distinct CDR3 sequences, with 14% found just once. Input material: a population of CD138-negative cells sorted from bone marrow. These receptor sequences come from a donor aged 40 or over with multiple myeloma.

This clonotype was counted at least ten times. The V gene is TRBV29-1, the J gene TRBJ1-1; D not resolved. Looked up from germline, CDR1 is SQVTM and CDR2 is ANQGSEA. Trimming removed 5 bases from V and 11 bases from J, with 18 bases in between. The CDR3 length is 12 residues. CDR3 sequence reads: CSVYLTGQSAFF. The CDR3 nucleotides read TGCAGCGTTTACCTAACTGGGCAGTCTGCTTTCTTT.

As regards this clonotype: Possible read error: a much larger clone is one base away. No conserved phenylalanine or tryptophan ends this CDR3, so it is likely a read error. The chain combines TRBV7-9 with TRBJ2-2; 7 nucleotides line up with TRBD1. J gave up 7 bases and V 4 bases, and 6 bases lay outside the gene matches. The CDR3 has 14 residues. Germline V gene sequence: CDR1 SEHNR, CDR2 FQNEAQ (reference sequence). CDR3: CASSSRDRYGELFL. The CDR3 DNA is TGTGCCAGCAGCTCCCGGGACAGATACGGGGAGCTGTTTCTT.

This clonotype was detected ten times or more. This rearrangement joins TRBV6-5 to TRBJ1-1, with 7 positions matching TRBD1. J lost 8 bases, V lost 3 bases, and 12 bases had no gene match. The CDR3 has 15 residues. From germline, CDR1 is MNHEY and CDR2 SVGAGI. The CDR3 DNA sequence: TGTGCCAGCAGTTATAAGTGGGACAGTAGGTTGGAAGCTTTCTTT. This translates into CASSYKWDSRLEAFF.

This clonotype was recorded at least ten times. The V gene is TRBV20-1, the J gene TRBJ2-1; no firm D call. The CDR3 runs to 13 residues. The V gene's germline CDR1 is DFQATT and CDR2 SNEGSKA (reference sequence). V gave up 0 bases and J gave up 9 bases, with 12 bases separating them. The CDR3, as DNA: TGCAGTGCTAGAGAGCAGATCAGAGGTGAGCAGTTCTTC. Amino acid sequence: CSAREQIRGEQFF.

The chain carries TRBV24-1 and TRBJ2-2; unclear D gene. This CDR3 has 16 residues. Trimming took 2 bases from V and 2 from J, leaving 11 bases between them. The V gene's germline CDR1 is KGHDR and CDR2 SFDVKD. For the CDR3, the DNA is TGTGCCACCAGTGATTCGGCTACTTCTAACACCGGGGAGCTGTTTTTT. Translating gives CATSDSATSNTGELFF.

CDR3 loop: CAWDNADRVTYEQYF. CDR3 bases: TGTGCCTGGGATAATGCCGACAGGGTCACCTACGAGCAGTACTTC. The V call is TRBV30, the J call TRBJ2-7, with 7 bases identical to TRBD1. This CDR3 is built from 15 residues. Trimming took 5 bases from V and 2 from J; bases not matched to a gene: 12. Germline loops: CDR1 GTSNPN, CDR2 SVGIG (reference sequence).

On this clonotype itself: A read error is likely, as this CDR3 ends without the conserved phenylalanine or tryptophan. The chain is built from TRBV11-3 and TRBJ2-7; D is tentatively TRBD1 or TRBD2 (5 bases each). Trimming stripped 5 bases from V and 1 base from J, with 12 bases between. Germline assignment: CDR1 SGHNT and CDR2 YENEEA. This CDR3 comprises 14 residues. CDR3 sequence reads: CASSPGTPSYEQYL. CDR3 nucleotides: TGTGCCAGCAGCCCCGGGACGCCGTCCTACGAGCAGTACCTC.

This chain links TRBV6-1 with TRBJ2-7, with D uncertain. The germline V and J ends were trimmed by 2 bases and 6 bases, with 11 bases remaining between them. The CDR3 length is 13 residues. Germline V lookup: CDR1 MNHNS, CDR2 SASEGT. CDR3 sequence: CASSEPPFREQYF. CDR3 coding DNA: TGTGCCAGCAGTGAACCCCCCTTTCGCGAGCAGTACTTC.

CDR3 loop: CSARDRLAGGKEGTGELFF. The CDR3 DNA reads TGCAGTGCTAGAGATCGGCTAGCGGGAGGGAAGGAAGGCACCGGGGAGCTGTTTTTT. J is TRBJ2-2 and V is TRBV20-1, with 12 bases matching TRBD2. Germline values: CDR1 DFQATT, CDR2 SNEGSKA (reference sequence). After removal of 0 bases from V and 4 bases from J, the junction contained 12 bases not matched to a gene. There are 19 residues in the CDR3.

This clonotype appeared a single time. Possible read error: a much larger clone is one base away. The chain couples TRBV6-5 to TRBJ1-5; D is unresolved. The CDR3 is made up of 13 amino acids. The V gene's germline CDR1 is MNHEY and CDR2 SVGAGI. The V end lost 2 bases, the J end lost 6 bases, and 8 bases lay between the germline ends. The CDR3 region is CASSYADGQPQHF. As DNA, the CDR3 is TGTGCCAGCAGTTACGCTGACGGTCAGCCCCAGCATTTT.